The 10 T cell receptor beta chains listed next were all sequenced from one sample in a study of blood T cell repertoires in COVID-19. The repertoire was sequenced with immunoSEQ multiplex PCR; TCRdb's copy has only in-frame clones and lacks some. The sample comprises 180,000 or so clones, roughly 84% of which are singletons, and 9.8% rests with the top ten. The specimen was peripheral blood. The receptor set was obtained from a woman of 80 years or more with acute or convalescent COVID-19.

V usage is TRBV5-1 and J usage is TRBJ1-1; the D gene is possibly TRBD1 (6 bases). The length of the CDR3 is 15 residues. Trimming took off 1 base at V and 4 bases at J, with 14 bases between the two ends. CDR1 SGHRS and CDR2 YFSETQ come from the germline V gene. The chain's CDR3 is CASSLRAGGGTEAFF. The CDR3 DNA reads TGCGCCAGCAGCTTGAGGGCTGGGGGCGGCACTGAAGCTTTCTTT. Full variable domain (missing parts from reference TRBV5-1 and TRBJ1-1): KAGVTQTPRYLIKTRGQQVTLSCSPISGHRSVSWYQQTPGQGLQFLFEYFSETQRNKGNFPGRFSGRQFSNSRSEMNVSTLELGDSALYLCASSLRAGGGTEAFFGQGTRLTVV.

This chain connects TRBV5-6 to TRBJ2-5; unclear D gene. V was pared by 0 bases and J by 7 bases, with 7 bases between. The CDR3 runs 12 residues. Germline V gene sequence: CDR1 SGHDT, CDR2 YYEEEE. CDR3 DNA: TGTGCCAGCAGCTTGGCCGGCGGGACCCAGTACTTC. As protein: CASSLAGGTQYF. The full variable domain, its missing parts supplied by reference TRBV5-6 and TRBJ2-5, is DAGVTQSPTHLIKTRGQQVTLRCSPKSGHDTVSWYQQALGQGPQFIFQYYEEEERQRGNFPDRFSGHQFPNYSSELNVNALLLGDSALYLCASSLAGGTQYFGPGTRLLVL.

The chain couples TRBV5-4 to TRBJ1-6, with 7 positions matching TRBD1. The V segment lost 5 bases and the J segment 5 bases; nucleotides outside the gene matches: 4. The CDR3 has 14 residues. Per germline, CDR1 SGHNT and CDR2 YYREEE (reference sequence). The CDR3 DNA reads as TGTGCCAGCAGTTGGGACAGCAATAATTCACCCCTCCACTTT. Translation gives CASSWDSNNSPLHF.

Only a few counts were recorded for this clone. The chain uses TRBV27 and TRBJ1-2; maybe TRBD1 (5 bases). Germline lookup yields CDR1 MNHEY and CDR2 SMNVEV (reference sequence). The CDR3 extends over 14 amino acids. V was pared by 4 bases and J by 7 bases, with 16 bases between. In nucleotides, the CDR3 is TGTGCCAGCAGTTGGGGTTCAGGGCAAGGTGGCTACACCTTC. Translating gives CASSWGSGQGGYTF.

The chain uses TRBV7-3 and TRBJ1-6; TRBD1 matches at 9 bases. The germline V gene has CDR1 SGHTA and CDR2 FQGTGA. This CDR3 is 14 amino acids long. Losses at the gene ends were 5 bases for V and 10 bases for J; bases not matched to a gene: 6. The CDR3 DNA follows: TGTGCCAGCAGCCCGGGACAGGGCCACTCACCCCTCCACTTT. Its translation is CASSPGQGHSPLHF.

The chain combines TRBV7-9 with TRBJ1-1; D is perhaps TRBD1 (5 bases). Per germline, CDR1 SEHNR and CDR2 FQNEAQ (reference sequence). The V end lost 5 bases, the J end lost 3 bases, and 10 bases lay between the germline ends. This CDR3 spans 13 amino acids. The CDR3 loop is CASSLDSYTEAFF. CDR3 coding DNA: TGTGCCAGCAGCCTTGACAGTTACACTGAAGCTTTCTTT.

Here the CDR3 reads CASSRSGAGELFF. For the CDR3, the DNA is TGCGCCAGCAGCCGATCAGGGGCCGGGGAGCTGTTTTTT. The chain uses TRBV4-3 and TRBJ2-2, with D maybe TRBD1 (6 bases). Per the germline V gene, CDR1 is LGHNA and CDR2 is YSLEER. Between the trimmed V and J ends, which lost 4 bases and 6 bases, there was a span of 9 bases. This CDR3 contains 13 residues.

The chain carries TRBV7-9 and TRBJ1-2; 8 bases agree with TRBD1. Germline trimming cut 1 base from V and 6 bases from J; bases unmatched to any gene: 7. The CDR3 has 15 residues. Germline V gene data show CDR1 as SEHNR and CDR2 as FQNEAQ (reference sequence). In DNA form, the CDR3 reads TGTGCCAGCAGCTTAGTACAGGGGGTTTTGAATGGCTACACCTTC. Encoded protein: CASSLVQGVLNGYTF.

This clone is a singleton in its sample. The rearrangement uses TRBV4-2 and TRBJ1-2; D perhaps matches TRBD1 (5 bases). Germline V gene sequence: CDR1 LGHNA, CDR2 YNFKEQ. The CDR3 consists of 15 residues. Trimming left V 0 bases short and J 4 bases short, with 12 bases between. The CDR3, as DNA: TGTGCCAGCAGCCAAGATCCTGACAGCTCCTATGGCTACACCTTC. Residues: CASSQDPDSSYGYTF.

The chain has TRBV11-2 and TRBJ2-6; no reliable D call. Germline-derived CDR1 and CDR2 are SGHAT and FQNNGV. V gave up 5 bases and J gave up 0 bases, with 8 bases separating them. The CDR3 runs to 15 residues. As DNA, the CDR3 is TGTGCCAGCAGCCCTTTATCCTCTGGGGCCAACGTCCTGACTTTC. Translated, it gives CASSPLSSGANVLTF. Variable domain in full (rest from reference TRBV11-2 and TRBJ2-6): EAGVAQSPRYKIIEKRQSVAFWCNPISGHATLYWYQQILGQGPKLLIQFQNNGVVDDSQLPKDRFSAERLKGVDSTLKIQPAKLEDSAVYLCASSPLSSGANVLTFGAGSRLTVL.